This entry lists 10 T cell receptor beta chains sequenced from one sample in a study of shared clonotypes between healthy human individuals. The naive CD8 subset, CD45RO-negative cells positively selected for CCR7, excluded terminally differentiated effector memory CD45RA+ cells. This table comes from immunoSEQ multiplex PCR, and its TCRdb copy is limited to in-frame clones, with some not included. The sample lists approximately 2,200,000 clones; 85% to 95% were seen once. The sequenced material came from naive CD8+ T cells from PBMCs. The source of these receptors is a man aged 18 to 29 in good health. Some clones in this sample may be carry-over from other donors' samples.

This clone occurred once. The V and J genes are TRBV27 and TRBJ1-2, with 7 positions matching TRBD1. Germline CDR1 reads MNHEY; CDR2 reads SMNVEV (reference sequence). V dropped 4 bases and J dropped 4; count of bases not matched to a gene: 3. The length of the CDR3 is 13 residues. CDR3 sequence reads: CASSYRGGYGYTF. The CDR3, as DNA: TGTGCCAGCAGTTACAGGGGAGGCTATGGCTACACCTTC.

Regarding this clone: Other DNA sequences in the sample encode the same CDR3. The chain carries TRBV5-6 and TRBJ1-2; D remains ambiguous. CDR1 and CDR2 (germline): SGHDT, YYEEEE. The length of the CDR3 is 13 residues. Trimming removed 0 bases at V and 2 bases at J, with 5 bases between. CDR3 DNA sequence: TGTGCCAGCAGCTTGGTAGGAAACTATGGCTACACCTTC. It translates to CASSLVGNYGYTF.

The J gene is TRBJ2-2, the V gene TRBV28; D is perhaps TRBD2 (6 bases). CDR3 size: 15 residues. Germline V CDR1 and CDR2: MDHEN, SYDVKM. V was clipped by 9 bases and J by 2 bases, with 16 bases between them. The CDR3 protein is CASTPGLYNTGELFF. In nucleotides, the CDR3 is TGTGCCAGTACCCCGGGACTTTATAACACCGGGGAGCTGTTTTTT.

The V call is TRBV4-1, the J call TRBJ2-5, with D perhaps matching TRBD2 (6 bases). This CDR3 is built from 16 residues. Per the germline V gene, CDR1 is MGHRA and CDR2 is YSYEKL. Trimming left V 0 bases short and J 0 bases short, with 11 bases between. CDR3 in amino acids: CASSQEGGGNQETQYF. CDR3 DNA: TGCGCCAGCAGCCAAGAGGGAGGAGGGAACCAAGAGACCCAGTACTTC.

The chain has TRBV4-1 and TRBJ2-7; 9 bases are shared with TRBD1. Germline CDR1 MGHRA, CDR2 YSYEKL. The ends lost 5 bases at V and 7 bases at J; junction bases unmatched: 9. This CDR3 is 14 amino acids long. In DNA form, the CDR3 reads TGCGCCAGCAGCTTCCGGGACAGGGATGGTGAGCAGTACTTC. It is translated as CASSFRDRDGEQYF.

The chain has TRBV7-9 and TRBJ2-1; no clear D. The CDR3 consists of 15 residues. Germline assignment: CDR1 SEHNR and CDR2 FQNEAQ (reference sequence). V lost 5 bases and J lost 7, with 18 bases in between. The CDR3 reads CASSPHVSPGNEQFF. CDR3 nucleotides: TGTGCCAGCAGCCCTCATGTGTCCCCGGGTAATGAGCAGTTCTTC.

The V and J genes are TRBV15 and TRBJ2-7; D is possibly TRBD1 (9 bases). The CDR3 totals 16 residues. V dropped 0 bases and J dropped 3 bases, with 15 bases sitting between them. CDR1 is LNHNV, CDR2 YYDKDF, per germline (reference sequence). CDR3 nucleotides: TGTGCCACCAGCAGAGATAGCGGGGACAGGGTCTACGAGCAGTACTTC. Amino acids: CATSRDSGDRVYEQYF.

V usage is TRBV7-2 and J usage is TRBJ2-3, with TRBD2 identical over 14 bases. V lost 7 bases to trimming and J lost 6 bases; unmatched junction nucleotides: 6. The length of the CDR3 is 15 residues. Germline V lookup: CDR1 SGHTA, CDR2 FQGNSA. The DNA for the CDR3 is TGTGCCAGCACCCCCCGGACTAGCGGGAGGGATACGCAGTATTTT. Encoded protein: CASTPRTSGRDTQYF.

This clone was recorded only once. The CDR3 spells CASSLVRDEQYF. The CDR3 region has the DNA TGCGCCAGCAGCTTGGTCAGAGACGAGCAGTACTTC. This sequence joins TRBV5-1 and TRBJ2-7; D unresolved. This CDR3 is built from 12 residues. Between the trimmed V and J ends, which lost 0 bases and 5 bases, there was a span of 6 bases. Germline CDR1 is SGHRS and CDR2 is YFSETQ.

CDR3: CASRNTLQGTGGNTIYF. DNA for the CDR3: TGTGCCAGCCGCAACACTCTCCAGGGGACAGGGGGAAACACCATATATTTT. This chain joins TRBV7-9 and TRBJ1-3; 9 bases align to TRBD1. The CDR3 contains 17 residues. V was pared by 8 bases and J by 4 bases, with 15 bases of the junction left unmatched. Germline V gene sequence: CDR1 SEHNR, CDR2 FQNEAQ (reference sequence).